Shown below are 9 T cell receptor beta chains from a single sample sequenced in a study of control samples from healthy donors and cancer patients. Data came from immunoSEQ multiplex PCR; TCRdb stores just in-frame clones and leaves some out. The sample consists of 98,000 or so clones, about 79% of them appearing once. Sequenced: blood. The receptors derive from a woman in her thirties in good health.

The V gene is TRBV15, the J gene TRBJ1-1, with 10 bases fitting TRBD1. V gave up 0 bases and J gave up 6 bases; unmatched junction bases: 1. The CDR3 consists of 14 residues. Germline CDR1 reads LNHNV; CDR2 reads YYDKDF (reference sequence). The CDR3 DNA follows: TGTGCCACCAGCAGAGAGGGGACAGGGGCTGAAGCTTTCTTT. Its translation: CATSREGTGAEAFF.

The chain combines TRBV6-1 with TRBJ1-2; D possibly corresponds to TRBD1 (5 bases). V dropped 0 bases and J dropped 4 bases, with 15 bases sitting between them. The CDR3 length is 16 residues. From germline, CDR1 is MNHNS and CDR2 SASEGT. CDR3 sequence reads: CASSEAHDPGVYGYTF. The DNA for the CDR3 is TGTGCCAGCAGTGAAGCGCACGACCCGGGGGTCTATGGCTACACCTTC.

The chain uses TRBV6-5 and TRBJ2-3, with 8 bases aligning to TRBD2. After removal of 4 bases from V and 7 bases from J, the junction contained 4 bases not matched to a gene. From germline, CDR1 is MNHEY and CDR2 SVGAGI. This CDR3 is built from 13 residues. The CDR3: CASSSGLGNTQYF. In DNA form, the CDR3 reads TGTGCCAGCAGTTCGGGACTAGGAAATACGCAGTATTTT.

The chain uses TRBV11-2 and TRBJ2-7; 9 bases map to TRBD2. Looked up from germline, CDR1 is SGHAT and CDR2 is FQNNGV. Unmatched junction bases numbered 7, after V lost 4 bases and J lost 3 bases. CDR3 length equals 15 residues. This chain's CDR3 is CASSSQRGAFYEQYF. Here the CDR3 DNA reads TGTGCCAGCAGCTCCCAGCGGGGGGCATTCTACGAGCAGTACTTC.

The CDR3 coding sequence is TGTGCCACCAGCAGAGATCGGCAAGAACCCGGCGGGGAGCTGTTTTTT. It specifies CATSRDRQEPGGELFF. V gene TRBV15 combines with J gene TRBJ2-2; D gene ambiguous. CDR1 LNHNV and CDR2 YYDKDF come from the germline V gene (reference sequence). Trimming stripped 0 bases from V and 7 bases from J, with 15 bases between. This CDR3 region has 16 residues.

This clone has only a few counts. J is TRBJ2-7 and V is TRBV5-5, with D perhaps TRBD1 (6 bases). There are 14 residues in the CDR3. Germline CDR1 SGHKS, CDR2 YYEKEE (reference sequence). V dropped 4 bases and J dropped 5 bases, with 16 bases sitting between them. The CDR3 DNA is TGTGCCAGCAGCATACTACAGGGAATCCACGAGCAGTACTTC. It codes for CASSILQGIHEQYF.

The V and J genes are TRBV6-5 and TRBJ1-5; TRBD1 matches at 8 bases. Trimming cost V 6 bases and J 0 bases; bases outside gene matches: 4. This CDR3 region has 15 residues. Germline V gene sequence: CDR1 MNHEY, CDR2 SVGAGI. The CDR3 DNA reads as TGTGCCAGCAGCTGGGACAGGTCTAGCAATCAGCCCCAGCATTTT. It encodes CASSWDRSSNQPQHF.

The chain is built from TRBV21-1 and TRBJ2-3; the table gives TRBD2 as D, unverified against the DNA. TRBV21-1 corresponds to a pseudogene. The CDR3 spans 15 residues. CDR3 in amino acids: CASSKVAVYTDTQYF. CDR3 DNA sequence: TGTGCCAGCAGCAAAGTTGCCGTCTACACAGATACGCAGTATTTT.

This clone is a singleton in its sample. This chain uses TRBV4-3 with TRBJ1-2, with D possibly matching TRBD1 (6 bases). The CDR3 is 15 residues long. Per germline, CDR1 LGHNA and CDR2 YSLEER. V shed 1 base and J shed 4 bases, with 13 bases lying between them. For the CDR3, the DNA is TGCGCCAGCAGCCAAGTCAACAGGGAGACCTATGGCTACACCTTC. Residues: CASSQVNRETYGYTF.